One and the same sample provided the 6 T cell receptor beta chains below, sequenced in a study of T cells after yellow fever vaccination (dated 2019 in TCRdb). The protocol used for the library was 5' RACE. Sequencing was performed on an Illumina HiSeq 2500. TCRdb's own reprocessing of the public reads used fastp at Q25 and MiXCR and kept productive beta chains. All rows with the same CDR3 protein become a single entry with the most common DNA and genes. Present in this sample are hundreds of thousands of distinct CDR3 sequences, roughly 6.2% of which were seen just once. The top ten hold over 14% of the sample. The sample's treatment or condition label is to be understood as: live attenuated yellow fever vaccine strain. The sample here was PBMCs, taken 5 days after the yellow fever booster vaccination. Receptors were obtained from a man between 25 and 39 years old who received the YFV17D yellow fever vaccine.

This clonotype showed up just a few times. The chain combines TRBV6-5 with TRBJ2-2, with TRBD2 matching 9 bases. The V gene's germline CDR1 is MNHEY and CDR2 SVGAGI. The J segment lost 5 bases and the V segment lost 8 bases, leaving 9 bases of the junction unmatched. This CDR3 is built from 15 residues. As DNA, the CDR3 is TGTGCCAGCCGTTTAGCGGGAGATGCGACCGGGGAGCTGTTTTTT. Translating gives CASRLAGDATGELFF.

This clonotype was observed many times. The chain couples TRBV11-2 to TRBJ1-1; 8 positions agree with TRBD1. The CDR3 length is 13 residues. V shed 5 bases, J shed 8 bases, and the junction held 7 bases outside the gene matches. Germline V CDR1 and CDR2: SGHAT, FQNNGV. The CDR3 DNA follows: TGTGCCAGCAGCACCCAGGGGGCCGGGGAAGCTTTCTTT. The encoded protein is CASSTQGAGEAFF.

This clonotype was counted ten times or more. CDR3 sequence reads: CSVRRELGNNEQFF. CDR3 coding DNA: TGCAGTGTTAGGCGGGAGCTGGGAAACAATGAGCAGTTCTTC. This chain uses TRBV20-1 with TRBJ2-1, with 7 nucleotides matching TRBD2. V shed 7 bases, J shed 5 bases, and the junction held 11 bases outside the gene matches. The CDR3 covers 14 residues. Germline V gene lookup returns CDR1 DFQATT and CDR2 SNEGSKA (reference sequence).

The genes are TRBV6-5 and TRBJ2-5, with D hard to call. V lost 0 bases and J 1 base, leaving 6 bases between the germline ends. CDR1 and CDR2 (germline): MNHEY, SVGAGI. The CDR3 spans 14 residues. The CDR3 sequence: CASSYSMAQETQYF. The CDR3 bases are TGTGCCAGCAGTTACTCGATGGCCCAAGAGACCCAGTACTTC.

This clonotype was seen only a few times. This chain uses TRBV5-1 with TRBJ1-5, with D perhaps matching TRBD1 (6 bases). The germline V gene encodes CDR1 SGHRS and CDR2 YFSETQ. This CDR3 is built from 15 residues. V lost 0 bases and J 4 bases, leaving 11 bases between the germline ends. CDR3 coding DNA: TGCGCCAGCAGCTTGGCAGGGGTTGGGAATCAGCCCCAGCATTTT. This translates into CASSLAGVGNQPQHF. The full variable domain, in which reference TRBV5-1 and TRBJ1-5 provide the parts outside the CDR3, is KAGVTQTPRYLIKTRGQQVTLSCSPISGHRSVSWYQQTPGQGLQFLFEYFSETQRNKGNFPGRFSGRQFSNSRSEMNVSTLELGDSALYLCASSLAGVGNQPQHFGDGTRLSIL.

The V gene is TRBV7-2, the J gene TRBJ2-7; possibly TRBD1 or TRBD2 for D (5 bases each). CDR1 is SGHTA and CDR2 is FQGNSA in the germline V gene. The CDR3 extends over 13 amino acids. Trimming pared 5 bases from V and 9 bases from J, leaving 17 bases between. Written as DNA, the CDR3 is TGTGCCAGCAGCCTCGGGGCACCGCCAGGGCAGTACTTC. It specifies CASSLGAPPGQYF.